These T cell receptor beta chains were read from a single sample in a study of blood T cell repertoires in COVID-19. TCRdb's table, derived via immunoSEQ multiplex PCR, lists solely in-frame clones and lacks some. The sample includes 150,000 to 200,000 clones, roughly 86% seen only once; the top ten take roughly 3.4%. Material for sequencing was peripheral blood. The receptors originated from a man in his 70s with acute or convalescent COVID-19. Both conserved end residues are part of each CDR3. D genes are given only for firm matches. Size values are once, few and many counts, or a class for expanded clones, and some rows have none.

D	size	V	J	CDR3	DNA
TRBD2	NA	TRBV27	TRBJ2-3	CASGPLAGLTDTQYF	TGTGCCAGCGGACCGCTAGCGGGACTCACAGATACGCAGTATTTT
NA	NA	TRBV7-6	TRBJ1-5	CASSLRGRESGNQPQHF	TGTGCCAGCAGCTTACGGGGACGGGAGTCGGGCAATCAGCCCCAGCATTTT
TRBD1	NA	TRBV27	TRBJ2-7	CASSFSRTGGHEQYF	TGTGCCAGCAGTTTCTCACGGACAGGGGGCCACGAGCAGTACTTC
TRBD2	NA	TRBV19	TRBJ2-1	CASSTGLAGGLSNEQFF	TGTGCCAGTAGTACCGGACTAGCGGGGGGGCTTAGCAATGAGCAGTTCTTC
TRBD2	NA	TRBV7-3	TRBJ2-1	CASSTPSGSYNEQFF	TGTGCCAGCAGCACGCCTAGCGGGAGCTACAATGAGCAGTTCTTC
TRBD2	few	TRBV5-6	TRBJ2-7	CASSLDIPSGTYEQYF	TGTGCCAGCAGCTTGGATATCCCTAGCGGAACCTACGAGCAGTACTTC
NA	NA	TRBV28	TRBJ2-2	CASSQAVLNTGELFF	TGTGCCAGCAGCCAAGCGGTCTTAAACACCGGGGAGCTGTTTTTT
NA	NA	TRBV9	TRBJ2-2	CASSVVERSGTGELFF	TGTGCCAGCAGCGTAGTTGAGCGGTCGGGCACCGGGGAGCTGTTTTTT
NA	many	TRBV4-2	TRBJ2-2	CASSQTWYRSTKGTGELFF	TGTGCCAGCAGCCAGACGTGGTACCGGTCAACGAAGGGGACCGGGGAGCTGTTTTTT
TRBD1	NA	TRBV7-9	TRBJ1-3	CASSLDRNTIYF	TGTGCCAGCAGCCTGGACAGGAACACCATATATTTT
NA	NA	TRBV13	TRBJ1-5	CASSLSYSNQPQHF	TGTGCCAGCAGCTTAAGCTATAGCAATCAGCCCCAGCATTTT
NA	NA	TRBV10-3	TRBJ2-3	CAIGGADTQYF	TGTGCCATCGGGGGCGCAGATACGCAGTATTTT
NA	few	TRBV5-8	TRBJ1-5	CASSLGTRYQPQHF	TGTGCCAGCAGCTTGGGGACACGCTATCAGCCCCAGCATTTT
NA	NA	TRBV18	TRBJ1-5	CASSLGGQRNQPQHF	TGTGCCAGCTCACTGGGGGGTCAGCGCAATCAGCCCCAGCATTTT
NA	NA	TRBV7-9	TRBJ2-1	CASSLGLANNEQFF	TGTGCCAGCAGCTTAGGTCTAGCGAACAATGAGCAGTTCTTC
NA	NA	TRBV28	TRBJ1-3	CASSSFHGPGGNTIYF	TGTGCCAGCAGTTCCTTTCATGGGCCAGGTGGAAACACCATATATTTT
NA	few	TRBV6-5	TRBJ1-4	CASSQRRETNEKLFF	TGTGCCAGCAGTCAAAGACGGGAGACTAATGAAAAACTGTTTTTT
NA	NA	TRBV10-1	TRBJ2-1	CASSLSGVGSYNEQFF	TGCGCCAGCAGTCTCTCAGGGGTCGGATCCTACAATGAGCAGTTCTTC
TRBD1	NA	TRBV10-3	TRBJ2-3	CAIKPGQDTDTQYF	TGTGCCATCAAACCGGGACAGGACACAGATACGCAGTATTTT
NA	NA	TRBV2	TRBJ2-7	CASIPRGSSYEQYF	TGTGCCAGCATCCCGAGAGGCAGCTCCTACGAGCAGTACTTC
NA	NA	TRBV28	TRBJ1-2	CASSLRLTAYGYTF	TGTGCCAGCAGTCTCAGATTGACAGCCTATGGCTACACCTTC
NA	NA	TRBV4-3	TRBJ1-6	CASSLSPYNSPLHF	TGCGCCAGCAGCCTTTCTCCTTATAATTCACCCCTCCACTTT
NA	few	TRBV7-8	TRBJ1-6	CASSSSPGHGNSPLHF	TGTGCCAGCAGCTCGTCCCCGGGACACGGTAATTCACCCCTCCACTTT
NA	NA	TRBV12-3/TRBV12-4	TRBJ1-2	CASSPTPNYGYTF	TGTGCCAGCAGTCCGACACCAAACTATGGCTACACCTTC
NA	few	TRBV2	TRBJ1-5	CASSGLQGQPQHF	TGTGCCAGCAGCGGTTTACAGGGCCAGCCCCAGCATTTT
NA	NA	TRBV24-1	TRBJ2-5	CATSVPGETQYF	TGTGCCACCAGTGTTCCAGGAGAGACCCAGTACTTC
TRBD1	NA	TRBV4-2	TRBJ1-2	CASSHVSDREVNYGYTF	TGTGCCAGCAGCCACGTTTCCGACAGGGAAGTTAATTATGGCTACACCTTC
TRBD1	NA	TRBV6-2/TRBV6-3	TRBJ1-2	CASSYGGQTNYGYTF	TGTGCCAGCAGTTACGGGGGACAGACGAACTATGGCTACACCTTC
TRBD2	NA	TRBV11-2	TRBJ2-3	CASSPLGGTDTQYF	TGTGCCAGCAGCCCTCTCGGGGGGACAGATACGCAGTATTTT
TRBD2	NA	TRBV7-2	TRBJ2-1	CASSLPGLAGSYNEQFF	TGTGCCAGCAGCTTACCGGGACTAGCGGGGAGCTACAATGAGCAGTTCTTC
NA	NA	TRBV7-9	TRBJ2-3	CASSPEGTQYF	TGTGCCAGCAGCCCTGAGGGTACGCAGTATTTT
TRBD2	few	TRBV5-1	TRBJ2-1	CASSVPGTRAGEQFF	TGCGCCAGCAGCGTTCCCGGGACTAGGGCGGGTGAGCAGTTCTTC
NA	NA	TRBV12-3/TRBV12-4	TRBJ2-4	CASSQTANIQYF	TGTGCCAGCAGTCAGACTGCAAACATTCAGTACTTC
TRBD1	NA	TRBV9	TRBJ2-3	CASSGGQVDTQYF	TGTGCCAGCAGCGGAGGACAGGTAGATACGCAGTATTTT
TRBD1	NA	TRBV10-3	TRBJ1-6	CAIGQVSYNSPLHF	TGTGCCATCGGACAGGTCTCCTATAATTCACCCCTCCACTTT
TRBD1	NA	TRBV19	TRBJ2-5	CASSTTGTGKETQYF	TGTGCCAGTAGTACCACCGGGACAGGGAAAGAGACCCAGTACTTC
TRBD1	NA	TRBV19	TRBJ1-1	CASSTNGEDRVGDLGAFF	TGTGCCAGTAGCACAAACGGGGAAGACAGGGTCGGGGACCTGGGAGCTTTCTTT
NA	NA	TRBV28	TRBJ2-3	CASSFSTGTDTQYF	TGTGCCAGCAGTTTTTCAACTGGCACAGATACGCAGTATTTT
TRBD1	NA	TRBV3-1/TRBV3-2	TRBJ1-2	CASSHPQDRVGGYTF	TGTGCCAGCAGCCACCCTCAGGACAGGGTCGGGGGCTACACCTTC
TRBD1	NA	TRBV5-4	TRBJ2-1	CASSEGTGSSYNEQFF	TGTGCCAGCAGCGAAGGGACAGGGAGCTCCTACAATGAGCAGTTCTTC
NA	NA	TRBV11-2	TRBJ1-1	CASSTTGYTEAFF	TGTGCCAGCAGCACGACAGGTTACACTGAAGCTTTCTTT
TRBD1	NA	TRBV7-3	TRBJ1-3	CASSWDSGNTIYF	TGTGCCAGCAGCTGGGACAGTGGAAACACCATATATTTT
NA	NA	TRBV3-1/TRBV3-2	TRBJ1-3	CASSLSVPAGGNTIYF	TGTGCCAGCAGCCTGTCCGTCCCCGCGGGGGGAAACACCATATATTTT
TRBD1	once	TRBV27	TRBJ1-2	CASSPPGDRADIYGYTF	TGTGCCAGCAGTCCCCCGGGAGACAGGGCTGATATCTATGGCTACACCTTC
TRBD2	NA	TRBV11-2	TRBJ2-2	CASSSTSGSTGELFF	TGTGCCAGCAGCTCGACTAGCGGGAGTACCGGGGAGCTGTTTTTT